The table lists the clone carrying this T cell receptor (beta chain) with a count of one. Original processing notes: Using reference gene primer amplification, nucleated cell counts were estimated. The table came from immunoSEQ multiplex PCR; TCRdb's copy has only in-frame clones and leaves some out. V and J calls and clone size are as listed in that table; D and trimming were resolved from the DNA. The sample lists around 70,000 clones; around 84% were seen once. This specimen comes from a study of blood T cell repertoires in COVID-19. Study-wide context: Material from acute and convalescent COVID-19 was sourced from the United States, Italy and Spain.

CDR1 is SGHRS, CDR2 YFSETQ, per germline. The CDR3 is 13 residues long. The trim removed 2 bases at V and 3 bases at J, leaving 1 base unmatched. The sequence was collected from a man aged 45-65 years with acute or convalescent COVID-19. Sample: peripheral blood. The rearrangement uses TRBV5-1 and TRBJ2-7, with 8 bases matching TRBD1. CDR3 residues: CASSLDRGYEQYF. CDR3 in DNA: TGCGCCAGCAGCTTAGACAGGGGCTACGAGCAGTACTTC.